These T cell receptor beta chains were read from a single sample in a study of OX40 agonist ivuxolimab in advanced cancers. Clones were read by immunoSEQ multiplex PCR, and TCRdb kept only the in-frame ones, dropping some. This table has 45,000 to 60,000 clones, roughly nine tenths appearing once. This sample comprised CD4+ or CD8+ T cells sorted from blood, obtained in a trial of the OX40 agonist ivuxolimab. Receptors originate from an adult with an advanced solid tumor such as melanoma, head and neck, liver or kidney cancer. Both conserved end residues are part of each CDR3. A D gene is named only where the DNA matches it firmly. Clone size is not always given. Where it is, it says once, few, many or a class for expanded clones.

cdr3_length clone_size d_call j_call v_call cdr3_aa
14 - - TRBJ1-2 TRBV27 CASRTQGGPRGYTF
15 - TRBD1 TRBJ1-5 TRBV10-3 CAISATGQGTQPQHF
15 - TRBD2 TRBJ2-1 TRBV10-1 CASSFIAGRYNEQFF
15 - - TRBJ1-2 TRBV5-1 CASSLGQAPNYGYTF
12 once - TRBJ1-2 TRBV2 CASSGTGSGYTF
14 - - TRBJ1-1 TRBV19 CASSIFLAGTEAFF
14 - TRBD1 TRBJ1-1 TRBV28 CASSETGWVTEAFF
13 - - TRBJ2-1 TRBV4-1 CASSQGPYNEQFF
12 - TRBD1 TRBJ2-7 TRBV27 CASGQGAYEQYF
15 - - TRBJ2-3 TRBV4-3 CASSLREDRGGTQYF
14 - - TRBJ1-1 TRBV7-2 CASSLAAPNTEAFF
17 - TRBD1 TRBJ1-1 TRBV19 CASSKGTDRPLNTEAFF
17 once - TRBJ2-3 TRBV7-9 CASSFWAGTGFELTQYF
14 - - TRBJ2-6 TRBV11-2 CASSLAPGANVLTF
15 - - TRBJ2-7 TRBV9 CASSVGAGRSYEQYF
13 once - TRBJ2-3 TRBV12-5 CASGSSGADTQYF
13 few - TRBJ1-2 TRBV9 CASSVEGSYGYTF
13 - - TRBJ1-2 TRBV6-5 CASSASLGNGYTF
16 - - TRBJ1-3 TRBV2 CASSEVWDHSGNTIYF
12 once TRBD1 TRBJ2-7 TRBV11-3 CASSPTGGEQYF
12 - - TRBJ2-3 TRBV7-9 CASLAVLDTQYF
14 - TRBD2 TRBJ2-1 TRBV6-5 CATVGGSGGNEQFF
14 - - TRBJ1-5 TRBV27 CASSLIGSNQPQHF
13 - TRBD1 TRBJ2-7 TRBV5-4 CASSWDRVPEQYF
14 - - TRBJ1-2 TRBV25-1 CASSESGGNYGYTF
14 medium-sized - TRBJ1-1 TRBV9 CASRKGSGRTEAFF
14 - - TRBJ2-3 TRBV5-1 CASRNGVETDTQYF
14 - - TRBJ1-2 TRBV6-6 CASSYGGLGYGYTF
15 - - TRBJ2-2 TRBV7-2 CASSLEGQNTGELFF
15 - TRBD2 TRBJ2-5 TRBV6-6 CASTLAGGIMETQYF
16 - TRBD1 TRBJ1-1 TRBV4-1 CASSPGQALMNTEAFF
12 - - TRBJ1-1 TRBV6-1 CASSDGTPEAFF
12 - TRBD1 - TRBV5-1 CASSWDSYEQYF
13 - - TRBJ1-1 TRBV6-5 CASSLGVNTEAFF
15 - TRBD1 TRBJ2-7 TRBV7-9 CASSFFLGQGYEQYF
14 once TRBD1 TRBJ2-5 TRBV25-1 CASSDRGRQETQYF
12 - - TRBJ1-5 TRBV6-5 CASKNGDQPQHF
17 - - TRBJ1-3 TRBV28 CASRTIPRDPSGNTIYF
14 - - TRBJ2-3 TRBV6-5 CASSMTSLGDTQYF
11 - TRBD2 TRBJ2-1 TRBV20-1 CSARIAGEQFF
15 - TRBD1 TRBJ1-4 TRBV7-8 CASSFEYDRGRKLFF
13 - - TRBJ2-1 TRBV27 CASSQGIYNEQFF
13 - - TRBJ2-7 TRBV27 CASSSGPSYEQYF
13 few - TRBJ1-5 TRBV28 CASSWVSNQPQHF
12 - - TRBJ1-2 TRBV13 CASSAGPYGYTF
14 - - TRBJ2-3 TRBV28 CASSFRLGTDTQYF
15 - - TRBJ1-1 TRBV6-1 CASSEAQNWDTEAFF
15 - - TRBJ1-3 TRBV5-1 CASSLDFSSGNTIYF
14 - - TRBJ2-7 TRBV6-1 CASTVGGSLGEQYF
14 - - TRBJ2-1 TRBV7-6 CASTLAESYNEQFF
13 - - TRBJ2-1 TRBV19 CASSLSLNNEQFF
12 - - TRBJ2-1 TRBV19 CATVDYRNEQFF
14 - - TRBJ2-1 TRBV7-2 CASSESGGPDEQFF
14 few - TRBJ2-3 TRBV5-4 CASSLAGATDTQYF
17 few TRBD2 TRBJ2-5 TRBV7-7 CASSHYPRLAGDETQYF
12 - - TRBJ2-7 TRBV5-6 CASSSDTYEQYF
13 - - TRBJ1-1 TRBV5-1 CASSPPDGVEAFF